In this sample, the clone carrying this TCR beta chain turned up many times. The data stem from a study of identical twins. TCRdb itself ran the 5' RACE reads through MiXCR, one entry per CDR3 protein. The profile shows hundreds of thousands of distinct CDR3 sequences, more than 13% of them singletons. The clonotype originates from a woman aged 18-35 years in good health. Source material: memory (CD45RO+) T cells sorted from blood.

The CDR3 sequence is CSARDVTSGRAEQFF. The CDR3 bases are TGCAGTGCTAGAGATGTGACTAGCGGGAGGGCTGAGCAGTTCTTC. The chain couples TRBV20-1 to TRBJ2-1; 14 bases agree with TRBD2. The trim removed 0 bases at V and 9 bases at J, leaving 4 bases unmatched. The CDR3 is made up of 15 amino acids. Germline V gene lookup returns CDR1 DFQATT and CDR2 SNEGSKA (reference sequence).